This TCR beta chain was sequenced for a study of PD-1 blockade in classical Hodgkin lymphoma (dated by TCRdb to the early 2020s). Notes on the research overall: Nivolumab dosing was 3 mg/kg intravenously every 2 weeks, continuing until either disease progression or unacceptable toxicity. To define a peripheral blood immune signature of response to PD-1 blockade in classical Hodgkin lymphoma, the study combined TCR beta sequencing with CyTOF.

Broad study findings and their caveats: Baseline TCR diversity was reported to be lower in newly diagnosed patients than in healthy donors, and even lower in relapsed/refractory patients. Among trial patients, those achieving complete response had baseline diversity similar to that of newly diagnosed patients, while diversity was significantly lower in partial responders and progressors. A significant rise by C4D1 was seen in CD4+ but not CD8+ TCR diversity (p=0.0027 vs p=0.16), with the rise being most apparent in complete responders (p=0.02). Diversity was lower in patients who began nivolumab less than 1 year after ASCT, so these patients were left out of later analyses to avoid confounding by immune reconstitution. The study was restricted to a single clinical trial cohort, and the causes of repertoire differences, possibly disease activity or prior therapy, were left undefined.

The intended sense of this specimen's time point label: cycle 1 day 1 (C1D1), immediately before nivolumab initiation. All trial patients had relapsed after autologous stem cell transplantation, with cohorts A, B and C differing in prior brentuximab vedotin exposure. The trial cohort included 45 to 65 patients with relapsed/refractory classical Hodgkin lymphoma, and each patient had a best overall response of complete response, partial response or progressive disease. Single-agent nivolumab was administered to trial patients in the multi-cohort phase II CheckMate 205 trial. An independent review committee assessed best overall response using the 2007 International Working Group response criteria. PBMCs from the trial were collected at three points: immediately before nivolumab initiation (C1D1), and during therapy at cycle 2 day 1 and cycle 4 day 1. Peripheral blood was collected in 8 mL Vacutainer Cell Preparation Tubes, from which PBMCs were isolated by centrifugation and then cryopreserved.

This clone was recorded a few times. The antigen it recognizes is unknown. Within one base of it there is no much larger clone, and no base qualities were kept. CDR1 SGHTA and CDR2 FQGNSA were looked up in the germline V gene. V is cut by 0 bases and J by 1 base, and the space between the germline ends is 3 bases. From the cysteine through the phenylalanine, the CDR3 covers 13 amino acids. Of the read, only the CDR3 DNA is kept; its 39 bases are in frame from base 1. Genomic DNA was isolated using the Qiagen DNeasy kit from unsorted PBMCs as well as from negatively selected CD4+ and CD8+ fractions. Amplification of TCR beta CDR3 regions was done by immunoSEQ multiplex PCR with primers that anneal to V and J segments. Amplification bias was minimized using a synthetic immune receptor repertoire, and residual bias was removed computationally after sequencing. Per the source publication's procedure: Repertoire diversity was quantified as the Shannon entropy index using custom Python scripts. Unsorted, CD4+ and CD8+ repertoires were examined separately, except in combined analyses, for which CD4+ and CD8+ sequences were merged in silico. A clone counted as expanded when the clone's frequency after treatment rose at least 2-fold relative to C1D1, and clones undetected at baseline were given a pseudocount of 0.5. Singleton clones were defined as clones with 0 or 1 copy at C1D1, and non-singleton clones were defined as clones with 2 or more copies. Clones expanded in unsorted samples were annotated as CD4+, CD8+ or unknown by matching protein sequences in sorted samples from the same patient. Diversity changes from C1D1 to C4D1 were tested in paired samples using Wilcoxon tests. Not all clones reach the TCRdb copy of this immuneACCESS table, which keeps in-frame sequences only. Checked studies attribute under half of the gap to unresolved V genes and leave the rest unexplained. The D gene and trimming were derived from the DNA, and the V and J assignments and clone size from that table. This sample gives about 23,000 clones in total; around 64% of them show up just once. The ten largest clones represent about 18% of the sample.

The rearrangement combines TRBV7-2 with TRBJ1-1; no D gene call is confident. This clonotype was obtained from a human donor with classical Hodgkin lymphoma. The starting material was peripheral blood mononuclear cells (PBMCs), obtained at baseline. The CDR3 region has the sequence CASSLAPNTEAFF. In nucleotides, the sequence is TGTGCCAGCAGCTTAGCTCCGAACACTGAAGCTTTCTTT.